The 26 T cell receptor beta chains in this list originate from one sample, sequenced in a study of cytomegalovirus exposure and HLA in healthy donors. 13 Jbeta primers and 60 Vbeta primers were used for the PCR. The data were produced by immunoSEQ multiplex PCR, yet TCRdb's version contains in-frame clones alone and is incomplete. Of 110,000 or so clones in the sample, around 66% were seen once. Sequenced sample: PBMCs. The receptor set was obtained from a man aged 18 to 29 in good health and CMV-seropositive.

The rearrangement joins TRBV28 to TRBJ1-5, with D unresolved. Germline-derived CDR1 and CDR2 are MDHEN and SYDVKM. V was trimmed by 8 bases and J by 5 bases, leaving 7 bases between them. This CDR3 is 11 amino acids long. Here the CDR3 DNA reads TGTGCCAGCGCGGTGGATCAGCCCCAGCATTTT. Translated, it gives CASAVDQPQHF.

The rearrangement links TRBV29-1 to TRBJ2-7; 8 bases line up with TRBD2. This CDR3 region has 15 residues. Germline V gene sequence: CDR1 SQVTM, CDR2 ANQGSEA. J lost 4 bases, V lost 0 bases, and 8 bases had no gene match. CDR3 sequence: CSVEEGLVRGYEQYF. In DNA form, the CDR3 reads TGCAGCGTTGAAGAGGGACTAGTGAGAGGTTACGAGCAGTACTTC.

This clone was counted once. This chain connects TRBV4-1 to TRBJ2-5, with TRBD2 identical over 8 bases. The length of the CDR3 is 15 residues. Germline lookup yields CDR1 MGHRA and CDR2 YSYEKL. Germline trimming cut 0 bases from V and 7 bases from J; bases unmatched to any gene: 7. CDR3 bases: TGCGCCAGCAGCCAAGAAGGCGGCCTAGCGGGGACCCAGTACTTC. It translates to CASSQEGGLAGTQYF.

CDR3 in amino acids: CASELGDRDNGELFF. In nucleotides, the CDR3 is TGTGCCAGCGAGCTCGGGGACAGGGACAACGGGGAGCTGTTTTTT. This chain links TRBV11-2 with TRBJ2-2; 9 bases are shared with TRBD1. V trimming: 8 bases; J trimming: 7 bases; junction bases outside the gene matches: 11. The germline V gene has CDR1 SGHAT and CDR2 FQNNGV. CDR3 length: 15 residues.

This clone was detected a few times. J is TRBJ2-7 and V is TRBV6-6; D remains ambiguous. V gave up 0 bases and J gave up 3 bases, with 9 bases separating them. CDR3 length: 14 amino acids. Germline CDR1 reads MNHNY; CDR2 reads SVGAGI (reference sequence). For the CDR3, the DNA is TGTGCCAGCAGTTACTCCGGCGGAGTCTACGAGCAGTACTTC. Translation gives CASSYSGGVYEQYF.

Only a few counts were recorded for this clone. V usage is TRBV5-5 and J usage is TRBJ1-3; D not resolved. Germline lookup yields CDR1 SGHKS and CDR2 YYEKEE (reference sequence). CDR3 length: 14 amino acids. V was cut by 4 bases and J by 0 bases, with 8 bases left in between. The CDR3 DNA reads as TGTGCCAGCAGCGTCGGGGTCTCTGGAAACACCATATATTTT. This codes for CASSVGVSGNTIYF.

CDR3 DNA sequence: TGCGCCAGCAGCCAGGGGACAGGGTTTAATGAGCAGTTCTTC. Translated, it gives CASSQGTGFNEQFF. The V gene is TRBV4-1, the J gene TRBJ2-1, with 9 bases aligning to TRBD1. The length of the CDR3 is 14 residues. Germline values: CDR1 MGHRA, CDR2 YSYEKL. With 3 bases clipped from V and 7 bases from J, the junction kept 4 bases outside the gene matches.

DNA of the CDR3: TGTGCCAGCAGCGGGCCTAGCGGGACGAACACCGGGGAGCTGTTTTTT. Its protein is CASSGPSGTNTGELFF. The rearrangement links TRBV9 to TRBJ2-2, with TRBD2 matching over 9 bases. CDR1 and CDR2 (germline): SGDLS, YYNGEE. V shed 3 bases and J 0 bases; nucleotides not matched to a gene: 3. The CDR3 is made up of 16 amino acids. The entire variable domain, with the rest obtained from reference TRBV9 and TRBJ2-2, is as follows: DSGVTQTPKHLITATGQRVTLRCSPRSGDLSVYWYQQSLDQGLQFLIQYYNGEERAKGNILERFSAQQFPDLHSELNLSSLELGDSALYFCASSGPSGTNTGELFFGEGSRLTVL.

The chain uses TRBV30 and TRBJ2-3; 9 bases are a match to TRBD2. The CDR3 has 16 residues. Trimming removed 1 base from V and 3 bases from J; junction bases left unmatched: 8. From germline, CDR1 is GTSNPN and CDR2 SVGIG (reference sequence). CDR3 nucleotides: TGTGCCTGGAGTGCTCAGGGCGGGGGGGGGACAGATACGCAGTATTTT. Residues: CAWSAQGGGGTDTQYF.

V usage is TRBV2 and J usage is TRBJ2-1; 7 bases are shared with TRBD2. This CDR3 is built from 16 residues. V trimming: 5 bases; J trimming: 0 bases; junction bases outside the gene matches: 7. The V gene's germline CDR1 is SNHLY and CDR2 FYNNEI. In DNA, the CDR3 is TGTGCCAGCAGTAACGTACTAGCGAGCTCCTACAATGAGCAGTTCTTC. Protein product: CASSNVLASSYNEQFF.

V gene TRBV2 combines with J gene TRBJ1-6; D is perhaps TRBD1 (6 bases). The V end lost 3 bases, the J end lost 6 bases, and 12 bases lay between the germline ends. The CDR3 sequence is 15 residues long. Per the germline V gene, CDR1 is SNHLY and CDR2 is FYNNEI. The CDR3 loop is CASSDQGPGNSPLHF. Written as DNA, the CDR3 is TGTGCCAGCAGTGACCAGGGGCCAGGTAATTCACCCCTCCACTTT.

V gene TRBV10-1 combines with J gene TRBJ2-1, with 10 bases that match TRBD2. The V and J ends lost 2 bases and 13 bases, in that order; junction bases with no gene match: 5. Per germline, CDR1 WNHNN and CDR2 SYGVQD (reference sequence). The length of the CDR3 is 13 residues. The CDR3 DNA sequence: TGCGCCAGCAGTGAGCTAGCGGGGGCCGGACAGTTCTTC. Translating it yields CASSELAGAGQFF.

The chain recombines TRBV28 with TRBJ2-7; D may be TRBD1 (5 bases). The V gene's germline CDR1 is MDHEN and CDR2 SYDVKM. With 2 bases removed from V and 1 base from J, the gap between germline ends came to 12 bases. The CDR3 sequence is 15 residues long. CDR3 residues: CASSLGTGDSYEQYF. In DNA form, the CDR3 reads TGTGCCAGCAGTTTAGGTACAGGTGATTCCTACGAGCAGTACTTC.

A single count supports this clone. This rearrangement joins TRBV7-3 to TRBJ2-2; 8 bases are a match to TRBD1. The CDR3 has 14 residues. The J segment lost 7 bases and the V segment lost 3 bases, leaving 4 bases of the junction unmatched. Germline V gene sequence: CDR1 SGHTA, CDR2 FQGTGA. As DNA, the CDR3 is TGTGCCAGCAGCTTTTCAGGGGGCAGCGGGGAGCTGTTTTTT. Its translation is CASSFSGGSGELFF.

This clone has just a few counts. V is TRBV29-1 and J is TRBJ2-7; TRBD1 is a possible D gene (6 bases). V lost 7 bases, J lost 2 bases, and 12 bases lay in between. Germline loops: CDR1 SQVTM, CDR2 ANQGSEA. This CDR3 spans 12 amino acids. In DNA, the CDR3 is TGCAGCGCCACGGACAGTACCTACGAGCAGTACTTC. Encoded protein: CSATDSTYEQYF.

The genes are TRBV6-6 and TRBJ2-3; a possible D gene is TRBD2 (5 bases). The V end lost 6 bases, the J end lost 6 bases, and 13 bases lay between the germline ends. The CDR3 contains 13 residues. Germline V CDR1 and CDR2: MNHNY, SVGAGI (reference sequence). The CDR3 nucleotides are TGTGCCAGCAGGGAACTAGTCCCGGATACGCAGTATTTT. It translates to CASRELVPDTQYF.

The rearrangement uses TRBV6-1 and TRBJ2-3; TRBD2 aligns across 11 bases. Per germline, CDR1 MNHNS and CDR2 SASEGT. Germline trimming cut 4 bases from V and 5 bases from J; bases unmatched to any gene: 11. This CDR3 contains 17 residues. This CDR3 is CASSVQISGGAQDTQYF. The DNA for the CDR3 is TGTGCCAGCAGTGTACAGATTAGCGGGGGGGCTCAAGATACGCAGTATTTT.

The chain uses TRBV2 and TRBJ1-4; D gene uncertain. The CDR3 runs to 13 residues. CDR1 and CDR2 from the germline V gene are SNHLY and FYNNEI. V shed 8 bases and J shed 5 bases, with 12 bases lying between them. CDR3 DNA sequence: TGTGCCAGCCACGGGTTTCAGAATGAAAAACTGTTTTTT. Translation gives CASHGFQNEKLFF.

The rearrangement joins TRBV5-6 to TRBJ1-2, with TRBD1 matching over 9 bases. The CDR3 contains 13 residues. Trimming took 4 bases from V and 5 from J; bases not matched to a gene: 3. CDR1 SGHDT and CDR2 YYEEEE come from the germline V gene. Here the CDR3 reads CASSLQGAYGYTF. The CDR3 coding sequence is TGTGCCAGCAGCCTACAGGGGGCGTATGGCTACACCTTC.

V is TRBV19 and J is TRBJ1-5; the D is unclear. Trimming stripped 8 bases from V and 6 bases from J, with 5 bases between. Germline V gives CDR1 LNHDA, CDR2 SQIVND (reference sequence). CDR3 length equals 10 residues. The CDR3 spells CASGSQPQHF. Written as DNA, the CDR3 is TGTGCCAGTGGGAGTCAGCCCCAGCATTTT.

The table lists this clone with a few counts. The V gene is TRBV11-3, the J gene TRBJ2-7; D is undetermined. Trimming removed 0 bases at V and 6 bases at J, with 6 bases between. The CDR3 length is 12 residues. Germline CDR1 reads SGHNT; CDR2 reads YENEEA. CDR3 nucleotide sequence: TGTGCCAGCAGCTTAGATCGGTTCGAGCAGTACTTC. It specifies CASSLDRFEQYF.

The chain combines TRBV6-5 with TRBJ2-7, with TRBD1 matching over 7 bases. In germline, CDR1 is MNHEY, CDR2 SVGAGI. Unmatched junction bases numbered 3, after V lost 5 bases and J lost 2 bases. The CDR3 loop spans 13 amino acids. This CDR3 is CASSTGVPYEQYF. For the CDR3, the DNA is TGTGCCAGCAGTACAGGGGTACCCTACGAGCAGTACTTC.

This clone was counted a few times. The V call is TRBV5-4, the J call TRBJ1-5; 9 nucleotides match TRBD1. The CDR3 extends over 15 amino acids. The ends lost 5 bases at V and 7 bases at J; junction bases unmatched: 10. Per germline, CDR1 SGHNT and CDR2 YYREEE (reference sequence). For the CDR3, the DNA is TGTGCCAGCAGGGACCGGGACAGGGTGTACCAGCCCCAGCATTTT. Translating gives CASRDRDRVYQPQHF.

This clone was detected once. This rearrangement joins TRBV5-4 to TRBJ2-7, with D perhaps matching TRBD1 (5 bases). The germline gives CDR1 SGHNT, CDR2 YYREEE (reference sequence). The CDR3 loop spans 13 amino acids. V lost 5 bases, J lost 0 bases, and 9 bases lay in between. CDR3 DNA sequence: TGTGCCAGCAGTCGACAGATCTCCTACGAGCAGTACTTC. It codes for CASSRQISYEQYF.

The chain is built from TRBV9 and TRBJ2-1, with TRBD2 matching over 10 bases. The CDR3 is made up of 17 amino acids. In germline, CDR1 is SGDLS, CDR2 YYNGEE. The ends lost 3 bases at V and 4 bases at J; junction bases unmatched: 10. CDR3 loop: CASSATSGGGSYNEQFF. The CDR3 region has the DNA TGTGCCAGCAGCGCAACAAGCGGGGGGGGATCTTACAATGAGCAGTTCTTC.

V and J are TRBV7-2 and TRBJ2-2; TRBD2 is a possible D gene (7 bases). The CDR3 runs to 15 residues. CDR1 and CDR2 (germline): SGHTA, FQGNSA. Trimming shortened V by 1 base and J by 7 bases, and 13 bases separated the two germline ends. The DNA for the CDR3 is TGTGCCAGCAGCTTAGGACGGGGGGCTGGCGGGGAGCTGTTTTTT. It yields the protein CASSLGRGAGGELFF.